This T cell receptor beta chain derives from a study of blood T cells in healthy people across ages. V lost 0 bases to trimming and J lost 11 bases, with 19 bases between them. CDR1 is MNHEY, CDR2 SVGAGI, per germline. The CDR3 spans 15 residues. It was with a sample-barcoded 5' primer and a J-beta primer mix that a second PCR of about 6 to 12 cycles was run. In TCRdb, the 5' RACE reads were re-called with MiXCR into one record per CDR3 protein. In the table there are 1.8 million or so distinct CDR3 sequences, about two fifths of which are singletons. The J gene is TRBJ2-5, the V gene TRBV6-5; D perhaps matches TRBD2 (6 bases). This clonotype originated in a human donor in good health. Sequencing was done on a sample of blood. In DNA form, the CDR3 reads TGTGCCAGCAGTTACTCCCGGCAGGGAGGCAATGAGCAGTACTTC. Encoded protein: CASSYSRQGGNEQYF.